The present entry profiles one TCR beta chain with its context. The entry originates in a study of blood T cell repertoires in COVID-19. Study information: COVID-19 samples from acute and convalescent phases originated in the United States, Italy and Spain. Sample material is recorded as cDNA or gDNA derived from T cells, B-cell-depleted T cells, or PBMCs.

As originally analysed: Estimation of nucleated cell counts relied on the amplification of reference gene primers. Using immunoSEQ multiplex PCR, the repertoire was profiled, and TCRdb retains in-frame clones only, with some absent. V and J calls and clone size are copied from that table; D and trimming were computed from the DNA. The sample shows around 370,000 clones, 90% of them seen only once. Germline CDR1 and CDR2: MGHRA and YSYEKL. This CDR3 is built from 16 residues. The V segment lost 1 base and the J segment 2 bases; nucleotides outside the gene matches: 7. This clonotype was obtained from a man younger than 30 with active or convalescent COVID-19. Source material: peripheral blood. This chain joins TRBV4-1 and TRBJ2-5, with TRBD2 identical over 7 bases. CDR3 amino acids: CASSQVNLAEQETQYF. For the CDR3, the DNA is TGCGCCAGCAGCCAAGTTAACCTAGCGGAACAAGAGACCCAGTACTTC.